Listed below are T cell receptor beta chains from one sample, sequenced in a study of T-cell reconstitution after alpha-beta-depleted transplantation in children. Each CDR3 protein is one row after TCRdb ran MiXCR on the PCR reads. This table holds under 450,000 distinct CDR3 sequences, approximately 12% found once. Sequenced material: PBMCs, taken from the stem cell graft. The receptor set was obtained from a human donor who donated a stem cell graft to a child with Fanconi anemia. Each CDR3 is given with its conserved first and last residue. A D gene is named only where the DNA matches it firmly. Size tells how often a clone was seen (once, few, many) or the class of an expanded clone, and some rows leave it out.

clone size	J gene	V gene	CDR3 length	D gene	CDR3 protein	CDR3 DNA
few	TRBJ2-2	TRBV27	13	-	CASSRQGNGELFF	TGTGCCAGCAGTCGCCAGGGAAACGGGGAGCTGTTTTTT
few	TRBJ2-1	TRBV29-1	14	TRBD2	CSVSSGAFYNEQFF	TGCAGCGTTTCTAGCGGGGCGTTCTACAATGAGCAGTTCTTC
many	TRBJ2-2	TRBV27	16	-	CASSLRAGDPTGELFF	TGTGCCAGCAGTTTAAGGGCAGGGGACCCCACCGGGGAGCTGTTTTTT
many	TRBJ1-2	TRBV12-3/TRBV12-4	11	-	CASSFPYGYTF	TGTGCCAGCAGCTTCCCCTATGGCTACACCTTC
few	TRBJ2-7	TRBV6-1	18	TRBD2	CASSTASPGLAASYEQYF	TGTGCCAGCAGTACCGCATCTCCCGGACTAGCGGCATCCTACGAGCAGTACTTC
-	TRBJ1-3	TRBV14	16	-	CASSQGEGMRGNTIYF	TGTGCCAGCAGCCAAGGCGAGGGTATGAGAGGAAACACCATATATTTT
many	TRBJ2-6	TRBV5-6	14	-	CASSLPSGANVLTF	TGTGCCAGCAGCCTGCCCTCTGGGGCCAACGTCCTGACTTTC
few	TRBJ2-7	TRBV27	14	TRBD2	CASRGLTSGELQYF	TGTGCCAGCAGGGGTCTGACTAGCGGGGAACTTCAGTACTTC
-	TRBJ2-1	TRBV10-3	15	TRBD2	CAISESGGDDNEQFF	TGTGCCATCAGTGAGAGCGGGGGGGACGACAATGAGCAGTTCTTC
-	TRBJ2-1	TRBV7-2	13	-	CASSLARHYEQFF	TGTGCCAGCAGCTTAGCGCGTCACTATGAGCAGTTCTTC
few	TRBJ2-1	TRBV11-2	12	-	CASSLSSNEQFF	TGTGCCAGCAGCTTATCCAGCAATGAGCAGTTCTTC
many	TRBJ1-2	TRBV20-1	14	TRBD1	CSAQPQGQTSGYTF	TGCAGTGCTCAACCACAGGGGCAGACTTCTGGCTACACCTTC
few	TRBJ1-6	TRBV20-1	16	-	CSARDLAEAGNSPLHF	TGCAGTGCTAGAGATCTCGCGGAGGCTGGGAATTCACCCCTCCACTTT
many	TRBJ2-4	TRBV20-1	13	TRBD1	CSAEAGTENIQYF	TGCAGTGCAGAAGCCGGGACAGAAAACATTCAGTACTTC
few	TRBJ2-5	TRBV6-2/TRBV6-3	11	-	CASGQQETQYF	TGTGCCAGCGGACAGCAAGAGACCCAGTACTTC
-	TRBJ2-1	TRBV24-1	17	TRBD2	CATSDPPLAGGRNEQFF	TGTGCCACCAGTGACCCTCCCCTAGCGGGGGGCCGAAATGAGCAGTTCTTC
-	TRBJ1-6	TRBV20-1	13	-	CSAPAGGQSPLHF	TGCAGTGCTCCGGCGGGGGGGCAATCACCCCTCCACTTT
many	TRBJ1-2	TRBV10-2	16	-	CASKGTGHIFNYGYTF	TGCGCCAGCAAGGGGACGGGACACATCTTTAACTATGGCTACACCTTC
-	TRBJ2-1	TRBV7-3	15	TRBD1	CASSRGGQGHNEQFF	TGTGCCAGCAGCAGAGGGGGACAGGGACACAATGAGCAGTTCTTC
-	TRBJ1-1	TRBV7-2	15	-	CASSPGRGGNTEAFF	TGTGCCAGCAGCCCCGGGCGGGGTGGGAACACTGAAGCTTTCTTT
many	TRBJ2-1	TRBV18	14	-	CASSLLITYNEQFF	TGTGCCAGCTCACTCTTAATAACCTACAATGAGCAGTTCTTC
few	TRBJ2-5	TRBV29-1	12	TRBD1	CSVEQGAETQYF	TGCAGCGTTGAACAGGGGGCGGAGACCCAGTACTTC
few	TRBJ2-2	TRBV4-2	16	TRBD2	CASSQESGGASGELFF	TGTGCCAGCAGCCAAGAAAGCGGGGGGGCAAGCGGGGAGCTGTTTTTT
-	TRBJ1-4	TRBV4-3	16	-	CASSQDSASTNEKLFF	TGCGCCAGCAGCCAAGATTCGGCGTCAACTAATGAAAAACTGTTTTTT
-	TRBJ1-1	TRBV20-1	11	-	CSARDVPEAFF	TGCAGTGCTAGAGATGTCCCTGAAGCTTTCTTT